This T cell receptor beta chain is from a study of blood T cell repertoires in COVID-19. Study in general: Nucleic acid was either cDNA or gDNA, and it came from T cells, B-cell-depleted T cells, or PBMCs.

Data came from immunoSEQ multiplex PCR; TCRdb stores just in-frame clones and leaves some out. The data hold 200,000 to 300,000 clones, with around 89% observed a single time. Germline V CDR1 and CDR2: MNHEY, SMNVEV (reference sequence). The CDR3 length is 13 residues. V was shortened by 2 bases and J by 10 bases, with 11 bases between the two germline ends. Living in under 30 US areas, the participants were between roughly 18 and 90 years of age. Participants were placed into cohorts based on the clinical history they reported. V gene TRBV27 combines with J gene TRBJ1-4; D is uncertain. The sequenced sample consisted of PBMCs or T cells enriched from blood (not recorded which). This clonotype originated in a man in his forties who had recovered from COVID-19. The CDR3 region is CASSLQEQRKLFF. The CDR3 DNA is TGTGCCAGCAGTTTACAGGAACAGAGAAAACTGTTTTTT.